This TCR beta chain was sequenced for a study of OX40 agonist ivuxolimab in advanced cancers. Repertoires were generated with immunoSEQ multiplex PCR, while TCRdb's copy carries only in-frame clones and drops some. This repertoire shows tens of thousands of clones, roughly 84% found once; its top ten account for less than 15%. CDR3 length: 15 residues. V lost 5 bases and J lost 4, with 15 bases in between. Germline lookup yields CDR1 SGDLS and CDR2 YYNGEE. This material consisted of CD4+ or CD8+ T cells sorted from blood, taken in a trial of the OX40 agonist ivuxolimab. The gene calls are TRBV9 and TRBJ2-2, with D possibly being TRBD1 or TRBD2 (6 bases each). The sequence derives from an adult with an advanced solid tumor such as melanoma, head and neck, liver or kidney cancer. The CDR3 here is CASSARGQGTGELFF. CDR3 nucleotide sequence: TGTGCCAGCAGTGCCCGGGGGCAAGGCACCGGGGAGCTGTTTTTT.